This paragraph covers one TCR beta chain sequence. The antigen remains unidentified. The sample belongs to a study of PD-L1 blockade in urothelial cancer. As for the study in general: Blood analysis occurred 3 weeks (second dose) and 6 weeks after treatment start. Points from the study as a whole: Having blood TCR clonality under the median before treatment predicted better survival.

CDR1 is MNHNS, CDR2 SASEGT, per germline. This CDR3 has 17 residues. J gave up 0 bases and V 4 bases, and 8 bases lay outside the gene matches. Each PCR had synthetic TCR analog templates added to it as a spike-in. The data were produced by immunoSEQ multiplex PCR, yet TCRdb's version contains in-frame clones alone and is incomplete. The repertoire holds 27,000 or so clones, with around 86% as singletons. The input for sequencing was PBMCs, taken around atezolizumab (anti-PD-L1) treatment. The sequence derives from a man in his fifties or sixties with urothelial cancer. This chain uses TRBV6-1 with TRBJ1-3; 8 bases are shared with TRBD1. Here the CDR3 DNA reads TGTGCCAGCAGTGCCTTGGACAGGGCCAGCTCTGGAAACACCATATATTTT. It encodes CASSALDRASSGNTIYF.